The 29 T cell receptor beta chains presented below share a single source sample, sequenced in a study of response to subunit inactivated influenza vaccine. Each CDR3 protein is one row after TCRdb ran MiXCR on the RT-PCR reads. The sample yields over 750,000 distinct CDR3 sequences, about 20% seen once. The sequencing here drew on PBMCs from blood, taken more than 4 days after vaccination. These receptors were obtained from a man between 50 and 59 years old who received an inactivated influenza vaccine.

This clonotype turned up a few times. The chain couples TRBV4-3 to TRBJ2-1; possible D gene TRBD1, 5 bases. CDR1 LGHNA and CDR2 YSLEER come from the germline V gene. The CDR3 consists of 12 residues. Between the trimmed V and J ends, which lost 4 bases and 9 bases, there was a span of 10 bases. Here the CDR3 reads CASSRQFGEQFF. CDR3 sequence (DNA): TGCGCCAGCAGCCGACAGTTCGGTGAGCAGTTCTTC.

This clonotype was observed a few times. The chain links TRBV20-1 to TRBJ1-4; the D is unclear. Trimming shortened V by 0 bases and J by 7 bases, and 15 bases separated the two germline ends. The germline V gene encodes CDR1 DFQATT and CDR2 SNEGSKA (reference sequence). This CDR3 is 15 amino acids long. Here the CDR3 DNA reads TGCAGTGCTAGAGATTTGGGCATCGCGGTTGAAAAACTGTTTTTT. It yields the protein CSARDLGIAVEKLFF.

This clonotype was picked up a small number of times. The chain links TRBV4-3 to TRBJ2-7; TRBD2 agrees at 8 bases. J lost 4 bases, V lost 1 base, and 9 bases had no gene match. From germline, CDR1 is LGHNA and CDR2 YSLEER. The CDR3 contains 16 residues. Written as DNA, the CDR3 is TGCGCCAGCAGCCAAGGAATAGCGGGGACGTCATACGAGCAGTACTTC. Its protein product is CASSQGIAGTSYEQYF.

This clonotype was seen many times. The chain combines TRBV6-6 with TRBJ1-1; D is possibly TRBD1 (6 bases). The CDR3 extends over 13 amino acids. The V end lost 10 bases, the J end lost 8 bases, and 20 bases lay between the germline ends. Germline CDR1 MNHNY, CDR2 SVGAGI (reference sequence). The CDR3, as DNA: TGTGCCACCTCCTTACGGGGGGGGGCGGAAGCTTTCTTT. Amino acid sequence: CATSLRGGAEAFF.

In its sample, this clonotype was seen a few times. V is TRBV4-3 and J is TRBJ2-5; D is perhaps TRBD2 (5 bases). Germline CDR1 and CDR2: LGHNA and YSLEER. The germline V and J ends were trimmed by 4 bases and 3 bases, with 9 bases remaining between them. The CDR3 sequence is 13 residues long. The CDR3 region is CASSRSGEETQYF. Here the CDR3 DNA reads TGCGCCAGCAGCCGAAGCGGAGAAGAGACCCAGTACTTC.

This clonotype turned up a few times. The CDR3 protein is CASSYGQGTHEQYF. The DNA for the CDR3 is TGTGCCAGCAGCTACGGACAGGGGACCCACGAGCAGTACTTC. J is TRBJ2-7 and V is TRBV7-2, with 9 bases aligning to TRBD1. Germline V lookup: CDR1 SGHTA, CDR2 FQGNSA. J was trimmed by 5 bases and V by 4 bases; bases with no gene match: 6. The CDR3 runs to 14 residues.

The chain has TRBV20-1 and TRBJ2-1; the match to TRBD2 covers 9 bases. The CDR3 consists of 16 residues. J was trimmed by 12 bases and V by 0 bases; bases with no gene match: 15. Germline lookup yields CDR1 DFQATT and CDR2 SNEGSKA (reference sequence). CDR3 amino acids: CSARDSTAGGARRQFF. The CDR3, as DNA: TGCAGTGCTAGAGATTCAACTGCGGGGGGGGCCCGTCGGCAGTTCTTC.

This clonotype was counted a few times. The chain links TRBV9 to TRBJ2-1; tentatively, D is TRBD2 (6 bases). Trimming took off 0 bases at V and 4 bases at J, with 11 bases between the two ends. The CDR3 totals 15 residues. In germline, CDR1 is SGDLS, CDR2 YYNGEE. The CDR3 nucleotides are TGTGCCAGCAGCGTAGGTAGCGGACTATACAATGAGCAGTTCTTC. Translation gives CASSVGSGLYNEQFF.

This clonotype showed up many times. The chain carries TRBV29-1 and TRBJ1-3; the D gene is possibly TRBD1 (5 bases). The V end was cut by 6 bases, the J end by 3 bases, with 12 bases between. The CDR3 extends over 13 amino acids. Germline-derived CDR1 and CDR2 are SQVTM and ANQGSEA. The CDR3 DNA follows: TGCAGCGTGGACCCGGGGGATGGAAACACCATATATTTT. Amino acid sequence: CSVDPGDGNTIYF.

This chain connects TRBV3-1 to TRBJ1-2, with D unresolved. The CDR3 runs to 15 residues. The V gene lost 4 bases and the J gene lost 0 bases, with 12 bases spanning the gap. Germline CDR1 and CDR2: LGHDT and YNNKEL (reference sequence). CDR3 sequence reads: CASSPRAASNYGYTF. The CDR3 DNA follows: TGTGCCAGCAGCCCGAGGGCAGCCTCTAACTATGGCTACACCTTC.

The genes are TRBV20-1 and TRBJ2-7, with 9 positions matching TRBD2. Trimming removed 6 bases from V and 4 bases from J; junction bases left unmatched: 10. The CDR3 is 14 residues long. Germline V CDR1 and CDR2: DFQATT, SNEGSKA (reference sequence). The CDR3: CSASTASGTYEQYF. In DNA form, the CDR3 reads TGCAGTGCCTCAACGGCTAGCGGGACTTACGAGCAGTACTTC.

This clonotype was counted only a few times. The V and J genes are TRBV20-1 and TRBJ2-1; a weak D match, TRBD1 (6 bases). This CDR3 comprises 12 residues. Germline CDR1 reads DFQATT; CDR2 reads SNEGSKA (reference sequence). For the CDR3, the DNA is TGCAGCTCCTCGCAGGGGAGCTATGAGCAGTTCTTC. Protein product: CSSSQGSYEQFF.

This clonotype was counted ten times or more. The chain uses TRBV6-2 or TRBV6-3 and TRBJ2-1; D perhaps matches TRBD1 (5 bases). V was clipped by 6 bases and J by 4 bases, with 10 bases between them. Germline loops: CDR1 MNHEY, CDR2 SVGEGT. The CDR3 loop spans 13 amino acids. Here the CDR3 DNA reads TGTGCCAGCAGCTACGACAGTTACAATGAGCAGTTCTTC. Its translation is CASSYDSYNEQFF.

The rearrangement uses TRBV23-1 and TRBJ2-1; D call uncertain. TRBV23-1 is recorded as an ORF, its role being uncertain. CDR3 size: 13 residues. Trimming pared 4 bases from V and 5 bases from J, leaving 9 bases between. CDR3 DNA: TGCGCCAGCAGTCTGGACGTACACAATGAGCAGTTCTTC. As protein: CASSLDVHNEQFF.

This clonotype was recorded at least ten times. The rearrangement links TRBV5-1 to TRBJ1-2, with 9 bases that match TRBD1. The CDR3 is made up of 14 amino acids. V trimming: 4 bases; J trimming: 4 bases; junction bases outside the gene matches: 5. Germline CDR1 and CDR2: SGHRS and YFSETQ. CDR3 residues: CASSPLTGGYGYTF. DNA for the CDR3: TGCGCCAGCAGCCCGCTGACAGGGGGCTATGGCTACACCTTC.

A few counts support this clonotype. The chain links TRBV29-1 to TRBJ2-1; 10 positions match TRBD1. With 4 bases clipped from V and 7 bases from J, the junction kept 1 base outside the gene matches. The germline V gene has CDR1 SQVTM and CDR2 ANQGSEA. The CDR3 loop spans 12 amino acids. As DNA, the CDR3 is TGCAGCGTTGGGGACAGGGGTAATGAGCAGTTCTTC. Translated, it gives CSVGDRGNEQFF.

The chain carries TRBV28 and TRBJ2-1, with D uncertain. The CDR3 spans 15 residues. V was shortened by 3 bases and J by 3 bases, with 12 bases between the two germline ends. Germline lookup yields CDR1 MDHEN and CDR2 SYDVKM. This chain's CDR3 is CASSFGSGNYNEQFF. The CDR3 DNA reads as TGTGCCAGCAGTTTTGGGTCGGGCAACTACAATGAGCAGTTCTTC.

This clonotype came up a few times. V and J are TRBV12-3 or TRBV12-4 and TRBJ2-7, with 7 bases aligning to TRBD1. The CDR3 runs to 17 residues. Trimming at V came to 6 bases and at J to 2 bases, leaving 16 bases not matched to a gene. The CDR3 sequence: CASSPDRAHRLAYEQYF. The DNA of the CDR3 is TGTGCCAGCAGCCCCGACAGGGCGCACCGATTAGCCTACGAGCAGTACTTC.

V usage is TRBV6-1 and J usage is TRBJ2-3, with 11 positions matching TRBD2. The germline V gene encodes CDR1 MNHNS and CDR2 SASEGT. Unmatched junction bases numbered 6, after V lost 5 bases and J lost 5 bases. This CDR3 is 15 amino acids long. In nucleotides, the CDR3 is TGTGCCAGCAGTCCTAGCGGGGGGTTTGGAGATACGCAGTATTTT. It is translated as CASSPSGGFGDTQYF.

The rearrangement joins TRBV9 to TRBJ2-2; TRBD2 might be the D (5 bases). The CDR3 spans 14 residues. The V gene lost 6 bases and the J gene lost 0 bases, with 9 bases spanning the gap. Germline V lookup: CDR1 SGDLS, CDR2 YYNGEE. The CDR3 region is CASMRAANTGELFF. The DNA for the CDR3 is TGTGCCAGCATGAGAGCGGCGAACACCGGGGAGCTGTTTTTT.

This clonotype has a handful of counts. The chain combines TRBV7-6 with TRBJ2-2; 7 bases align to TRBD1. V dropped 5 bases and J dropped 3; count of bases not matched to a gene: 9. Germline V lookup: CDR1 SGHVS, CDR2 FNYEAQ. The CDR3 totals 16 residues. The CDR3 protein is CASSPGQTADTGELFF. The CDR3 nucleotides read TGTGCCAGCAGCCCGGGACAGACCGCCGACACCGGGGAGCTGTTTTTT. The whole variable domain, filled in from reference TRBV7-6 and TRBJ2-2, reads GAGVSQSPRYKVTKRGQDVALRCDPISGHVSLYWYRQALGQGPEFLTYFNYEAQQDKSGLPNDRFSAERPEGSISTLTIQRTEQRDSAMYRCASSPGQTADTGELFFGEGSRLTVL.

This clonotype was seen a handful of times. The chain carries TRBV5-1 and TRBJ2-3; possibly TRBD1 for D (5 bases). Trimming took 2 bases from V and 2 from J, leaving 12 bases between them. The V gene's germline CDR1 is SGHRS and CDR2 YFSETQ. The CDR3 loop spans 15 amino acids. This CDR3 reads CASSFGQGVTDTQYF. The CDR3 DNA is TGCGCCAGCAGCTTTGGTCAGGGCGTCACAGATACGCAGTATTTT.

The V and J genes are TRBV20-1 and TRBJ2-7, with 7 bases lining up with TRBD1. V dropped 5 bases and J dropped 3; count of bases not matched to a gene: 10. The CDR3 contains 14 residues. Germline values: CDR1 DFQATT, CDR2 SNEGSKA (reference sequence). CDR3 bases: TGCAGTGCTCGTATAACGGGACAGCTCTACGAGCAGTACTTC. Amino acid sequence: CSARITGQLYEQYF.

The chain uses TRBV12-3 or TRBV12-4 and TRBJ2-2; a weak D match, TRBD2 (5 bases). Deletions cut 6 bases from V and 1 base from J, with 15 bases between. The CDR3 has 16 amino acids. CDR3 amino acids: CASSSWGRENTGELFF. Here the CDR3 DNA reads TGTGCCAGCAGCTCCTGGGGTCGGGAGAACACCGGGGAGCTGTTTTTT.

This clonotype was detected ten times or more. Relative to the germline gene, one junction end is altered; a read error may explain this. The V call is TRBV5-1, the J call TRBJ2-2; D remains unclear. CDR1 is SGHRS, CDR2 YFSETQ, per germline. There are 15 residues in the CDR3. CDR3 protein: CASSLVTANTGELFF. The DNA for the CDR3 is TGTGCCAGCAGTTTAGTGACCGCGAACACCGGGGAGCTGTTTTTT.

CDR3: CSAKISELLINEQFF. The CDR3 DNA follows: TGCAGTGCTAAAATCTCGGAACTCCTAATTAATGAGCAGTTCTTC. The V call is TRBV20-1, the J call TRBJ2-1; D remains unclear. V was cut by 4 bases and J by 7 bases, with 20 bases left in between. The CDR3 is 15 amino acids. The germline V gene encodes CDR1 DFQATT and CDR2 SNEGSKA (reference sequence).

The chain has TRBV5-5 and TRBJ2-2; 7 bases agree with TRBD2. With V trimmed by 1 base and J by 6 bases, 9 bases remained unmatched. Germline-derived CDR1 and CDR2 are SGHKS and YYEKEE (reference sequence). This CDR3 region has 16 residues. The CDR3 DNA is TGTGCCAGCAGCTTGCTGCCAGGGAGGGTGCCCGGGGAGCTGTTTTTT. Amino acid sequence: CASSLLPGRVPGELFF.

The sample holds a few counts of this clonotype. This chain joins TRBV5-1 and TRBJ1-1; no reliable D call. Per germline, CDR1 SGHRS and CDR2 YFSETQ. The V end was cut by 2 bases, the J end by 5 bases, with 16 bases between. The length of the CDR3 is 15 residues. CDR3 residues: CASSFTGLLGTEAFF. CDR3 coding DNA: TGCGCCAGCAGCTTTACCGGACTATTAGGGACTGAAGCTTTCTTT. The full variable domain, with the rest looked up from reference TRBV5-1 and TRBJ1-1, is KAGVTQTPRYLIKTRGQQVTLSCSPISGHRSVSWYQQTPGQGLQFLFEYFSETQRNKGNFPGRFSGRQFSNSRSEMNVSTLELGDSALYLCASSFTGLLGTEAFFGQGTRLTVV.

This clonotype was observed a handful of times. The chain is built from TRBV6-2 or TRBV6-3 and TRBJ2-1; 7 bases are a match to TRBD1. The V and J ends lost 6 bases and 1 base, in that order; junction bases with no gene match: 21. The CDR3 has 20 residues. Germline V CDR1 and CDR2: MNHEY, SVGEGT. The CDR3 bases are TGTGCCAGCAGCCCGAAGGGACAGTTATCTTACCGGAGGTCCTACAATGAGCAGTTCTTC. Translation: CASSPKGQLSYRRSYNEQFF.